This T cell receptor beta chain was sequenced in a study of T cell responses to AZD1222 COVID-19 vaccine. Broader study findings: Unmutated variant regions are reportedly the target of nearly half of TCRs that are spike-specific.

The germline CDR1 and CDR2 sequences are SGDLS and YYNGEE. V lost 3 bases, J lost 2 bases, and 2 bases stayed unmatched. This CDR3 contains 14 residues. Generated by immunoSEQ multiplex PCR, the TCRdb table keeps only in-frame clones and is missing some. The sample contains over 150,000 clones, 90% of which appear only once. Of note for this clone: Its antigen is undetermined.

V gene TRBV9 combines with J gene TRBJ1-1; 9 nucleotides line up with TRBD1. The sequencing here drew on peripheral blood, taken on day 0 of AZD1222 vaccination. This clonotype was obtained from an adult in good health. CDR3 DNA: TGTGCCAGCAGCGCGGACAGGGGAAACACTGAAGCTTTCTTT. This translates into CASSADRGNTEAFF.